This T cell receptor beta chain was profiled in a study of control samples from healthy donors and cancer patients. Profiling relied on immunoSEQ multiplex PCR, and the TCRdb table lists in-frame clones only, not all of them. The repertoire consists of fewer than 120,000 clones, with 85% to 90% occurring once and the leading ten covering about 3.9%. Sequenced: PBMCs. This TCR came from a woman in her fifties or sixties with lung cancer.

The CDR3 DNA reads as TGTGCCAGCAGTTACACTGGAGGAGTCAACACTGAAGCTTTCTTT. It translates to CASSYTGGVNTEAFF. The rearrangement links TRBV6-5 to TRBJ1-1; D not resolved. The length of the CDR3 is 15 residues. In germline, CDR1 is MNHEY, CDR2 SVGAGI. Trimming took off 2 bases at V and 2 bases at J, with 12 bases between the two ends.